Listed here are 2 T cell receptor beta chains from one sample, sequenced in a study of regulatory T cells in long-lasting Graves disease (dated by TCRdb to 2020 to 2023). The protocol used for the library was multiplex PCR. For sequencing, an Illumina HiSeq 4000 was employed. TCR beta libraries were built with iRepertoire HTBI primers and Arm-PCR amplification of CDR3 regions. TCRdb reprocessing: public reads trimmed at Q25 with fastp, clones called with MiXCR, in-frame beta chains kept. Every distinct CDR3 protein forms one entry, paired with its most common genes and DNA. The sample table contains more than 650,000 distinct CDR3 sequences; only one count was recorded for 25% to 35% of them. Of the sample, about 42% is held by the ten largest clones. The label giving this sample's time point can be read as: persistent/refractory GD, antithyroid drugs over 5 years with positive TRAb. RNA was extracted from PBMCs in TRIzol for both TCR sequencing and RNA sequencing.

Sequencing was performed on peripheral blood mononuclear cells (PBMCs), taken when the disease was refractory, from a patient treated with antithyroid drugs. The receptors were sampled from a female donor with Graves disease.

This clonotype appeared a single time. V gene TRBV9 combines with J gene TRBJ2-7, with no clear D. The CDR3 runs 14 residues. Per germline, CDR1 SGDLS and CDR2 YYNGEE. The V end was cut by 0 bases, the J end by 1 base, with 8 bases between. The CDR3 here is CASSVGRTSYEQYF. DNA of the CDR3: TGTGCCAGCAGCGTAGGGCGCACTTCCTACGAGCAGTACTTC.

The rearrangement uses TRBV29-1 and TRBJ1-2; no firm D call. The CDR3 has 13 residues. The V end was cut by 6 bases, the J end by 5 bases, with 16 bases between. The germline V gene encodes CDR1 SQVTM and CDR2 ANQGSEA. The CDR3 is CSVLTGREYGYTF. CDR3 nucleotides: TGCAGCGTGCTGACGGGGAGGGAGTATGGCTACACCTTC. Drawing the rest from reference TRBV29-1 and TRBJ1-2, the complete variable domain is SAVISQKPSRDICQRGTSLTIQCQVDSQVTMMFWYRQQPGQSLTLIATANQGSEATYESGFVIDKFPISRPNLTFSTLTVSNMSPEDSSIYLCSVLTGREYGYTFGSGTRLTVV.